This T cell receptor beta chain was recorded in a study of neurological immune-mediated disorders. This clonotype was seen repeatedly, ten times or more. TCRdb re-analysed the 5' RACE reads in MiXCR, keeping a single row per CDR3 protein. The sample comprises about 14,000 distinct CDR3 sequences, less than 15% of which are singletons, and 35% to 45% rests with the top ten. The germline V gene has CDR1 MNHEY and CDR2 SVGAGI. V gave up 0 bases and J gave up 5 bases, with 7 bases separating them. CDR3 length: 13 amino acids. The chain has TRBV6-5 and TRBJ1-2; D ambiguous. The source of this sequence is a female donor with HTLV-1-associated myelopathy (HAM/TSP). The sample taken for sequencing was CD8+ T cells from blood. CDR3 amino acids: CASSYSGFYGYTF. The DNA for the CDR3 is TGTGCCAGCAGTTACTCGGGGTTTTATGGCTACACCTTC.